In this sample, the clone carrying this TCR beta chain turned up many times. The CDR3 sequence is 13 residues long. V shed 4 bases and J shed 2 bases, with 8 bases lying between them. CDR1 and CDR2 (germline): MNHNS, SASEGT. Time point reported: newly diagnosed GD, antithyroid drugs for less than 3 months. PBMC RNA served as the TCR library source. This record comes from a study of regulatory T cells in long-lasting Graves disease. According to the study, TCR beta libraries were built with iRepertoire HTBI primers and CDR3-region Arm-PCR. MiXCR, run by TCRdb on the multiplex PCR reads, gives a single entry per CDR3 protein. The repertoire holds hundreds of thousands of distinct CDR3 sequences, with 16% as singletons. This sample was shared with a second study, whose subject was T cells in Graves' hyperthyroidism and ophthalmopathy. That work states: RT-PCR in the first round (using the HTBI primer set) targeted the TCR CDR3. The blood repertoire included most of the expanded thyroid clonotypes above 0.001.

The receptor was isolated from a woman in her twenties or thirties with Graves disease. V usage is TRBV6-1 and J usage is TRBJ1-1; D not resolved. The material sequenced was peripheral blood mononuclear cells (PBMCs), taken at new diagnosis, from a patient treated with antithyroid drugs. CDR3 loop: CASSVSENTEAFF. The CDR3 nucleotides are TGTGCCAGCAGTGTATCAGAAAACACTGAAGCTTTCTTT.